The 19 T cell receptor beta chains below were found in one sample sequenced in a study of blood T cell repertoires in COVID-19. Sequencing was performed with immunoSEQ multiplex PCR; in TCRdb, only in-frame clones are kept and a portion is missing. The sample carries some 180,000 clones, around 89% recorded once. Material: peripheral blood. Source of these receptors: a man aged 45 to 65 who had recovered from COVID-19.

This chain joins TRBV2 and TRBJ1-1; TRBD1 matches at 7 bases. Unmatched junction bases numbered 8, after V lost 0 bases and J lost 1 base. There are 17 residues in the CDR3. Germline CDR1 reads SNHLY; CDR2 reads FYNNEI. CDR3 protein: CASSEARRQGWNTEAFF. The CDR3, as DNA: TGTGCCAGCAGTGAAGCGCGAAGACAGGGATGGAACACTGAAGCTTTCTTT.

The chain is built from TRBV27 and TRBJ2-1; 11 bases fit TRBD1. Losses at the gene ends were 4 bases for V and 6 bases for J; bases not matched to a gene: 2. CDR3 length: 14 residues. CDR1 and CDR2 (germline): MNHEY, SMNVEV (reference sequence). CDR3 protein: CASSWTGGFNEQFF. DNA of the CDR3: TGTGCCAGCAGTTGGACAGGGGGCTTCAATGAGCAGTTCTTC.

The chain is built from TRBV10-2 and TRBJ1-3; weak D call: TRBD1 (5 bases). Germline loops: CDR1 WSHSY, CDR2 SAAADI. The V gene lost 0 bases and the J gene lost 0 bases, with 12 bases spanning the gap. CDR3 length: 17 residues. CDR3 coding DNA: TGCGCCAGCAGTGAGTCTAAGGGGTCCTACTCTGGAAACACCATATATTTT. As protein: CASSESKGSYSGNTIYF.

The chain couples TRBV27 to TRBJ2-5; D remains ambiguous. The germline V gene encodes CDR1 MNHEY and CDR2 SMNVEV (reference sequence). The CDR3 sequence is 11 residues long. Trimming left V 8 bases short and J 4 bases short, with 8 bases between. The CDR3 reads CASRLRETQYF. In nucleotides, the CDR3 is TGTGCCAGCCGTCTCCGAGAGACCCAGTACTTC.

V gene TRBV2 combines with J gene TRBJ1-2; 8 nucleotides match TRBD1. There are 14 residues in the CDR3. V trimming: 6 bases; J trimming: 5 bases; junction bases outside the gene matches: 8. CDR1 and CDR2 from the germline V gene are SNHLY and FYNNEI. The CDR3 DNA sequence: TGTGCCAGCAGGGGAGACAGGGGCCCGTATGGCTACACCTTC. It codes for CASRGDRGPYGYTF.

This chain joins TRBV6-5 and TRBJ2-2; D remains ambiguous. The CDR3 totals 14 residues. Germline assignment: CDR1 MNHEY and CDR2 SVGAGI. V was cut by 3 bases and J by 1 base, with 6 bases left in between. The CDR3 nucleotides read TGTGCCAGCAGTTATGCGCGGAACACCGGGGAGCTGTTTTTT. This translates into CASSYARNTGELFF.

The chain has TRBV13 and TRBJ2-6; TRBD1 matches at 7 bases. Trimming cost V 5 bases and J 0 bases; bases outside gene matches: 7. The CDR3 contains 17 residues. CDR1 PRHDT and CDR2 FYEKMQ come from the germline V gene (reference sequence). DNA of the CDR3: TGTGCCAGCAGCCCCCAGACAGGGCCCTCTGGGGCCAACGTCCTGACTTTC. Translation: CASSPQTGPSGANVLTF. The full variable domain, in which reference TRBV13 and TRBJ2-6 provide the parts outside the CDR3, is AAGVIQSPRHLIKEKRETATLKCYPIPRHDTVYWYQQGPGQDPQFLISFYEKMQSDKGSIPDRFSAQQFSDYHSELNMSSLELGDSALYFCASSPQTGPSGANVLTFGAGSRLTVL.

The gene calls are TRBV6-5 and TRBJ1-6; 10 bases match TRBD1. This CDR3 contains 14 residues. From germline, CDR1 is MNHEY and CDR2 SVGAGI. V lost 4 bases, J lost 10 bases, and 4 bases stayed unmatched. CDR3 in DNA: TGTGCCAGCAGTTTCGGACAGGGGGACTCACCCCTCCACTTT. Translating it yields CASSFGQGDSPLHF.

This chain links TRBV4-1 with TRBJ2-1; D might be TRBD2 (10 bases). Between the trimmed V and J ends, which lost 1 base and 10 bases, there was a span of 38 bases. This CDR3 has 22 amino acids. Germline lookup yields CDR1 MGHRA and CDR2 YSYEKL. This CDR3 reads CASSQGVGQGGPLAGPRGEQFF. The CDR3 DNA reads TGCGCCAGCAGCCAAGGCGTGGGACAGGGAGGACCACTAGCGGGGCCGAGAGGGGAGCAGTTCTTC.

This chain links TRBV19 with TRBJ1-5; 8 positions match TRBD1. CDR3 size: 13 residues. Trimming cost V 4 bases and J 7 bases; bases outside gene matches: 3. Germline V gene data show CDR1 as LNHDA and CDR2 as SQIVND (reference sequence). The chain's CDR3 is CASSTGGWQPQHF. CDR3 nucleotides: TGTGCCAGTAGTACAGGGGGCTGGCAGCCCCAGCATTTT.

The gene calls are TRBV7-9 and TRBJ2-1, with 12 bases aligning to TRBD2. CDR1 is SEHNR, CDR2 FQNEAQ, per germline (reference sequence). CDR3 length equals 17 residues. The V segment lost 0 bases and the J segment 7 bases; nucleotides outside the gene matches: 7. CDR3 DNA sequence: TGTGCCAGCAGCTTAGCCACGACTAGCGGGGGTTGGAATGAGCAGTTCTTC. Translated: CASSLATTSGGWNEQFF.

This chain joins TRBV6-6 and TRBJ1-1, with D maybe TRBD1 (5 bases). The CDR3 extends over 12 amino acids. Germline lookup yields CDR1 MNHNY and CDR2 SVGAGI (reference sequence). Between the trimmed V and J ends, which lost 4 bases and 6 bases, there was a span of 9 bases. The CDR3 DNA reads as TGTGCCAGCAGTTCTGGGGGGGCTGAAGCTTTCTTT. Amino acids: CASSSGGAEAFF.

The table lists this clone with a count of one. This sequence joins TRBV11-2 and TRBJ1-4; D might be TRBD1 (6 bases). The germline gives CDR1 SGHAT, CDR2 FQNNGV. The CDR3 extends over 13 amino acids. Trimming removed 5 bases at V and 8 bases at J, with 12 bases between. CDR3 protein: CASSRGQMEKLFF. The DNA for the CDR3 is TGTGCCAGCAGCCGCGGACAGATGGAAAAACTGTTTTTT.

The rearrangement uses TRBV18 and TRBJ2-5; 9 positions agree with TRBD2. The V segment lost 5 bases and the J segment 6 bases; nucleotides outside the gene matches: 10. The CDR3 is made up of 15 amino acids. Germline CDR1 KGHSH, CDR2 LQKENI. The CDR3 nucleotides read TGTGCCAGCTCAAATCCGACTAGCGGTAGACAGACCCAGTACTTC. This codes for CASSNPTSGRQTQYF.

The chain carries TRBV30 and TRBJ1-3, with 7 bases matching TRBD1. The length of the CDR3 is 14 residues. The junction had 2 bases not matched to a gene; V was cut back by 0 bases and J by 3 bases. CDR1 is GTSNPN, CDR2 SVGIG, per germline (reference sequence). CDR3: CAWSVNRGGNTIYF. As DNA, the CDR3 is TGTGCCTGGAGTGTAAACAGGGGTGGAAACACCATATATTTT.

CDR3 residues: CASSLAGRGASTDTQYF. The CDR3 coding sequence is TGTGCCAGCAGCTTGGCGGGGAGGGGAGCGAGCACAGATACGCAGTATTTT. The rearrangement joins TRBV5-4 to TRBJ2-3; 7 bases line up with TRBD2. V trimming: 0 bases; J trimming: 0 bases; junction bases outside the gene matches: 7. The CDR3 is 17 amino acids. Germline CDR1 reads SGHNT; CDR2 reads YYREEE (reference sequence). Supplemented by reference TRBV5-4 and TRBJ2-3, the full variable domain reads ETGVTQSPTHLIKTRGQQVTLRCSSQSGHNTVSWYQQALGQGPQFIFQYYREEENGRGNFPPRFSGLQFPNYSSELNVNALELDDSALYLCASSLAGRGASTDTQYFGPGTRLTVL.

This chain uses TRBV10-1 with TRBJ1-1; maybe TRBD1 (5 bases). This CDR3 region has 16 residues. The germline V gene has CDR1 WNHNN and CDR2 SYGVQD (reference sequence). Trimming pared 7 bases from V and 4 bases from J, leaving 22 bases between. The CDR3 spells CASTKGARVRGTEAFF. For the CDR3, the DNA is TGCGCCAGCACCAAGGGCGCCAGGGTTCGTGGCACTGAAGCTTTCTTT.

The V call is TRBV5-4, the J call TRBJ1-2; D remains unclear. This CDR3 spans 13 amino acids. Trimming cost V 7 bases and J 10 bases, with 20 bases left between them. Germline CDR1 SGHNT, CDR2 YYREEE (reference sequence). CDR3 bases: TGTGCCAGCCGAAGCAGTATGGCGGGAGACTACACCTTC. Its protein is CASRSSMAGDYTF.

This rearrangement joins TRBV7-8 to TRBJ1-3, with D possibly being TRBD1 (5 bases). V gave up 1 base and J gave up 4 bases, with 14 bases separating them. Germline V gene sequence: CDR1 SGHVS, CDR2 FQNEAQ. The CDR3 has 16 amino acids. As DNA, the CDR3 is TGTGCCAGCAGCTTAGTTTCGGGGGTGGAAGGAAACACCATATATTTT. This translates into CASSLVSGVEGNTIYF.